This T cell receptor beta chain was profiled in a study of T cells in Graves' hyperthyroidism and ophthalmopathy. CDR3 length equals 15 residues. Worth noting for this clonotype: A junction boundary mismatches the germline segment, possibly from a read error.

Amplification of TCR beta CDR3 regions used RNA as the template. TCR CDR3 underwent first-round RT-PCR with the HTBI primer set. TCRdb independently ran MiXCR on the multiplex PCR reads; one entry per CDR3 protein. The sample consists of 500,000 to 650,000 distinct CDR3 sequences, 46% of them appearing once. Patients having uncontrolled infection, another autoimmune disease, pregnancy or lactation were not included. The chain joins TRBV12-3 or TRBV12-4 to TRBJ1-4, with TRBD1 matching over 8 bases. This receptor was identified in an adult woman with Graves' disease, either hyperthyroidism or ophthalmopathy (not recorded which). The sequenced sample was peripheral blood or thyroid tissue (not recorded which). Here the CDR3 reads CTSSPQTGAGEKLFF. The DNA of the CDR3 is TGTACCAGCAGTCCGCAGACAGGGGCTGGGGAAAAACTGTTTTTT.